This TCR beta chain was sequenced in a study of cytomegalovirus exposure and HLA in healthy donors. On the study more broadly: From some 180 million T cells, an earlier analysis saw 110 million or so unique TCR beta sequences.

Primers included in the PCR were 60 Vbeta and 13 Jbeta primers. The authors' processing: In a later analysis, tens of millions of unique TCR beta chains included roughly 11 million shared by two or more donors. TCRdb's copy holds only in-frame clones and misses some; the assay was immunoSEQ multiplex PCR. Clone size and the V and J calls come from that table; the DNA yielded D and trimming. The repertoire holds roughly 20,000 clones, 70% to 80% seen once, with approximately 7.4% in the top ten. Regarding the study as a whole: Several of the most significant clusters appeared linked to common viral pathogens, based on a later analysis.

As regards this clone: No antigen is known for it.

Germline lookup yields CDR1 MNHEY and CDR2 SMNVEV (reference sequence). The CDR3 sequence is 14 residues long. The chain uses TRBV27 and TRBJ2-5; the match to TRBD1 covers 8 bases. The end of the DNA is better explained by TRBJ2-7, so the J call may be wrong. Specimen: PBMCs. The origin of this receptor is a man aged 55 to 70 in good health and CMV-seronegative. The CDR3 protein is CASSLRTGQVEQYF. For the CDR3, the DNA is TGTGCCAGCAGCCTCCGGACAGGGCAAGTCGAGCAGTACTTC.